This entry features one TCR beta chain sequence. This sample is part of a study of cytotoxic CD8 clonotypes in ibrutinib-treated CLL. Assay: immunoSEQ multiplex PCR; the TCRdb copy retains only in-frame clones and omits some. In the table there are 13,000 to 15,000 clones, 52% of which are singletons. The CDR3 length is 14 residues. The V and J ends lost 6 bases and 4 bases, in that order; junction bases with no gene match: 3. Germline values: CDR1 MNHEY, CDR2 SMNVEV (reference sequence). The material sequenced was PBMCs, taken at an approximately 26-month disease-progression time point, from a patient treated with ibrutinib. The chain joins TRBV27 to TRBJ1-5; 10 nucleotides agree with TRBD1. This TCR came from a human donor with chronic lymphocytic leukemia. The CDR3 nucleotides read TGTGCCAGCAGACTGGGACAGGGGAATCAGCCCCAGCATTTT. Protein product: CASRLGQGNQPQHF.